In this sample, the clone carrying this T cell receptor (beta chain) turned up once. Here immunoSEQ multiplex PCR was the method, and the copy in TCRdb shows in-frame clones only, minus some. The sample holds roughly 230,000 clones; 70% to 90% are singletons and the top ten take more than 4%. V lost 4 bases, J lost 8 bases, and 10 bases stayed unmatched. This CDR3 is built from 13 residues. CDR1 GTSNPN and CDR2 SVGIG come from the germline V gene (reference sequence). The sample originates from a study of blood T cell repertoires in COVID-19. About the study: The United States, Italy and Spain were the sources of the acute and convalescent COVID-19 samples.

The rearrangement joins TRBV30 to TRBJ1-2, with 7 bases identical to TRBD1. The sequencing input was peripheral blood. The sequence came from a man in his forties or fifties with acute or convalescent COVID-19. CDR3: CAWNLDRAGGYTF. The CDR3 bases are TGTGCCTGGAATCTTGACAGGGCTGGAGGCTACACCTTC. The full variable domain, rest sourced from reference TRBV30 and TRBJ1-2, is SQTIHQWPATLVQPVGSPLSLECTVEGTSNPNLYWYRQAAGRGLQLLFYSVGIGQISSEVPQNLSASRPQDRQFILSSKKLLLSDSGFYLCAWNLDRAGGYTFGSGTRLTVV.